These T cell receptor beta chains were read from a single sample in a study of radiation and T cells in renal cell carcinoma. Repertoires were generated with immunoSEQ multiplex PCR, while TCRdb's copy carries only in-frame clones and drops some. This sample has nearly 50,000 clones, with roughly 80% found just once. The sequenced sample was blood, obtained from a patient whose treatment included radiotherapy and nephrectomy. All receptors come from an older woman with renal cell carcinoma. Both conserved end residues are part of each CDR3. The D gene is left open where the match is weak. Size values are once, few and many counts, or a class for expanded clones, and some rows have none.

TGTGCCAGCAGTTATGGCAGGGCACTCTCTGGAAACACCATATATTTT	CASSYGRALSGNTIYF	TRBV6-5	-	TRBJ1-3	once
TGCGCCAGCAGCCAAGATCGGCTAGCGTACCGCACAGATACGCAGTATTTT	CASSQDRLAYRTDTQYF	TRBV7-2	-	TRBJ2-3	few
TGTGCCAGCAGTTTCGGGGGGTCCTACGAGCAGTACTTC	CASSFGGSYEQYF	TRBV28	TRBD2	TRBJ2-7	-
TGTGCCAGCAGCCTGGGGGGCAGGGAACTGTTTTTT	CASSLGGRELFF	TRBV9	-	TRBJ1-4	few
TGTGCCAGCAGCTTAGAGGCGAGCGGGGGGTACAATGAGCAGTTCTTC	CASSLEASGGYNEQFF	TRBV7-2	TRBD2	TRBJ2-1	-
TGTGCCAGCAGCGTAGGTGGAGGGGGCAGCGAGCAGTACTTC	CASSVGGGGSEQYF	TRBV9	-	TRBJ2-7	-
TGTGCCAGCAGCTTTGGAGCGGGACCCCGGGAGACCCAGTACTTC	CASSFGAGPRETQYF	TRBV7-2	TRBD2	TRBJ2-5	-
TGTGCCAGCAGCTACCGGGAGGGGGCCTATGGCTACACCTTC	CASSYREGAYGYTF	TRBV7-9	TRBD1	TRBJ1-2	-
TGTGCCAGCAGTGACCCCCCCGGGGTAGCGGGAGCTGGGGGAGAGCAGTTCTTC	CASSDPPGVAGAGGEQFF	TRBV25-1	TRBD2	TRBJ2-1	-
TGTGCCAGCAGCGTAGGGCCATCAGCGATCTCTGGAAACACCATATATTTT	CASSVGPSAISGNTIYF	TRBV9	-	TRBJ1-3	-
TGCGCCAGCAGGGACTACCCTGGCGCAGATACGCAGTATTTT	CASRDYPGADTQYF	TRBV5-1	-	TRBJ2-3	-
TGTGCCAGCAGCCCCGCGGGGTTCGAGCAGTACTTC	CASSPAGFEQYF	TRBV7-2	-	TRBJ2-7	-
TGTGCCAGCAGCCTAGGAGGGGGATACGAGCAGTACTTC	CASSLGGGYEQYF	TRBV7-8	-	TRBJ2-7	-
TGTGCCAGCAGTTACGCCCTTGGGAACACTGAAGCTTTCTTT	CASSYALGNTEAFF	TRBV6-5	-	TRBJ1-1	-
TGTGCCACTTCCTTGGAGGGGACTGAAGCTTTCTTT	CATSLEGTEAFF	TRBV19	-	TRBJ1-1	-
TGTGCCAGCAGCTTAGATAAGGCCGGGGAGCTGTTTTTT	CASSLDKAGELFF	TRBV7-7	-	TRBJ2-2	-
TGTGCCAGCAGCTTAGGCGGTGTCGGTGAGCAGTTCTTC	CASSLGGVGEQFF	TRBV7-2	-	TRBJ2-1	-
TGTGCCAGCAGCTTAGCGCCAGGGGAGGGTTCACCCCTCCACTTT	CASSLAPGEGSPLHF	TRBV7-6	-	TRBJ1-6	-
TGTGCCAGCTCACCAGGGGAACTAGCCAAAAACATTCAGTACTTC	CASSPGELAKNIQYF	TRBV18	-	TRBJ2-4	-
TGTGCCAGCAAGAGAAGCGGAGAGACCCAGTACTTC	CASKRSGETQYF	TRBV6-1	-	TRBJ2-5	-
TGTGCCAGCAGCTTAACCGGGACAGGGCGACAAGAGACCCAGTACTTC	CASSLTGTGRQETQYF	TRBV7-8	TRBD1	TRBJ2-5	-
TGCGCCAGCAGCGCGGCAGGGAATTGGGGCTATGGCTACACCTTC	CASSAAGNWGYGYTF	TRBV4-1	-	TRBJ1-2	-
TGTGCCAGCAGCTTGGCCGGGGACGAGAATAAGCAGTACTTC	CASSLAGDENKQYF	TRBV5-4	-	TRBJ2-7	-
TGTGCCAGCAGCGCCCCCCTGACAGGGACCCGCACAGATACGCAGTATTTT	CASSAPLTGTRTDTQYF	TRBV9	TRBD1	TRBJ2-3	-
TGTGCCAGTAAACGAGCGGGATCCTACAATGAGCAGTTCTTC	CASKRAGSYNEQFF	TRBV19	TRBD2	TRBJ2-1	-
TGCGCCAGCAGCTTGGAGGGACAGGGGCATCAGCCCCAGCATTTT	CASSLEGQGHQPQHF	TRBV5-1	TRBD1	TRBJ1-5	-
TGTGCCAGCAGCCCTACTTGGACAGGGGGGGCCCAGACCCAGTACTTC	CASSPTWTGGAQTQYF	TRBV7-2	TRBD1	TRBJ2-5	-
TGTGCCAGCAGTGAATGGAGGGCTGGAAACACCATATATTTT	CASSEWRAGNTIYF	TRBV25-1	-	TRBJ1-3	-
TGTGCCAGCTCACCGTCAAGCTATGGCTACACCTTC	CASSPSSYGYTF	TRBV18	-	TRBJ1-2	once
TGTGCCAGCAGCTCCGCGACCGGGACTAGCGCGTCCTACGAGCAGTACTTC	CASSSATGTSASYEQYF	TRBV7-8	TRBD2	TRBJ2-7	-
TGCGCCAGCAGCCAAGTGGGGAGGGGGAAGCGACAGCCCCAGCATTTT	CASSQVGRGKRQPQHF	TRBV4-1	-	TRBJ1-5	-
TGTGCCAGCAGCTCTCAGGGACCAGAGACCCAGTACTTC	CASSSQGPETQYF	TRBV5-4	-	TRBJ2-5	-
TGTGCCAGCAGCGTGCAGGTGCGATCTTTCAGGTCCAACGATGAGCAGTTCTTC	CASSVQVRSFRSNDEQFF	TRBV13	-	TRBJ2-1	once
TGTGCTAGTGGCAGTGGGGCCTCCTACGAGCAGTACTTC	CASGSGASYEQYF	TRBV12-5	-	TRBJ2-7	-
TGTGCCAGTAGTATGAACGGCCCCACCCAAATACGGGCCCAGTACTTC	CASSMNGPTQIRAQYF	TRBV19	-	TRBJ2-5	-
TGTGCCAGCTCACCTCCGGGACTAGCGGAGTACAATGAGCAGTTCTTC	CASSPPGLAEYNEQFF	TRBV18	TRBD2	TRBJ2-1	once
TGTGCCAGCTCACCACAGGACAGGGAGAATGAAAAACTGTTTTTT	CASSPQDRENEKLFF	TRBV18	TRBD1	TRBJ1-4	-
TGTGCCAGCAGGGTCGAGGCGATGCGGAATGAGCAGTTCTTC	CASRVEAMRNEQFF	TRBV6-1	-	TRBJ2-1	once
TGTGCCAGCAGCTTAAATCGGGCGCAGGCCTACAATGAGCAGTTCTTC	CASSLNRAQAYNEQFF	TRBV7-6	-	TRBJ2-1	once
TGCGCCAGCAGCCCACTGAGGACAGGTTCTATGAACACTGAAGCTTTCTTT	CASSPLRTGSMNTEAFF	TRBV5-1	TRBD1	TRBJ1-1	once
TGTGCCAGCAGACCCACCGGGCCCAGGGACGGGGAGCTGTTTTTT	CASRPTGPRDGELFF	TRBV7-9	-	TRBJ2-2	-
TGTGCCAGCAGCCGGGACAGGTATTACAATGAGCAGTTCTTC	CASSRDRYYNEQFF	TRBV7-2	TRBD1	TRBJ2-1	few
TGCGCCAGCAGACCGGGGGCCAGCACAGATACGCAGTATTTT	CASRPGASTDTQYF	TRBV5-1	-	TRBJ2-3	-
TGTGCCAGCAGACCGGGACAGGGGGCCAAGCAGTACTTC	CASRPGQGAKQYF	TRBV28	TRBD1	TRBJ2-7	-
TGCAGCGCAGGCAAGGACGGATCCTACGAGCAGTACTTC	CSAGKDGSYEQYF	TRBV29-1	-	TRBJ2-7	-
TGCGCCAGCAGCCTGACAGGGGACTCCAATCAGCCCCAGCATTTT	CASSLTGDSNQPQHF	TRBV5-1	TRBD1	TRBJ1-5	-
TGTGCCAGCAGTGGAGAGGACAGGGGTCAGCCCCAGCATTTT	CASSGEDRGQPQHF	TRBV25-1	TRBD1	TRBJ1-5	-
TGTGCTAGTGGTTTGGTAAAAGGGGCTAAAAACATTCAGTACTTC	CASGLVKGAKNIQYF	TRBV12-5	-	TRBJ2-4	-